One T cell receptor (beta chain) is described in this entry. This sample was taken from a study of technical replicates of blood from several donors. Assay: immunoSEQ multiplex PCR; the TCRdb copy retains only in-frame clones and omits some. The table has around 76,000 clones, approximately 98% seen once. The CDR3 spans 12 residues. V was clipped by 4 bases and J by 4 bases, with 10 bases between them. From germline, CDR1 is SQVTM and CDR2 ANQGSEA. Material: T cells isolated from PBMCs. This rearrangement joins TRBV29-1 to TRBJ1-2; the D is unclear. The clonotype was recovered from a human donor in good health. CDR3 in amino acids: CSVVRGTYGYTF. For the CDR3, the DNA is TGCAGCGTTGTACGAGGAACCTATGGCTACACCTTC.